Described below is a single TCR beta chain sequence and its context. Original handling: Amplification of reference gene primers provided the estimated nucleated cell counts. Assay used: immunoSEQ multiplex PCR; TCRdb lists only in-frame clones, some missing. The DNA gave D and trimming, while V, J and clone size come from that table. The repertoire consists of 250,000 to 300,000 clones, with 70% to 90% occurring once and the leading ten covering roughly 12%. The Seattle patients joined while their infection was active and were tracked longitudinally afterward. These data originate in a study of blood T cell repertoires in COVID-19. At the level of the study: Acute-phase and convalescent COVID-19 samples originated in the United States, Italy and Spain. The analysed material was cDNA or gDNA that came from T cells, B-cell-depleted T cells, or PBMCs.

CDR1 is SGHTA and CDR2 is FQGNSA in the germline V gene. Trimming removed 1 base from V and 2 bases from J, with 12 bases in between. The CDR3 totals 15 residues. This clonotype was obtained from a woman in her thirties with COVID-19, enrolled during active disease. The J gene is TRBJ2-7, the V gene TRBV7-2, with D possibly being TRBD1 (5 bases). The sample taken for sequencing was peripheral blood. The CDR3 spells CASSLDAGSPYEQYF. The CDR3 DNA is TGTGCCAGCAGCTTAGATGCAGGGTCCCCCTACGAGCAGTACTTC.